The clone carrying this TCR beta chain was recorded a few times. Its antigen is still unknown. TCRdb reprocessed the 5' RACE reads via MiXCR and lists one record per CDR3 protein. The table records roughly 400,000 distinct CDR3 sequences, 18% of them present only once. This sample was taken from a study of T-cell memory formation after mild COVID-19. On the study more broadly: The study found TCR clusters largely donor specific. Points from the study as a whole: Clones from the second wave (peaking day 37) had unconfirmed SARS-CoV-2 specificity.

This CDR3 has 15 residues. Trimming took 4 bases from V and 6 from J; bases not matched to a gene: 6. CDR1 KGHDR and CDR2 SFDVKD come from the germline V gene. Sequences were obtained from PBMCs or a T cell subset sorted from them (not recorded which). The source is a man in his late teens or twenties who had mild COVID-19 (a few samples of this study predate the infection). Cell type and time point are not known. V and J are TRBV24-1 and TRBJ1-5; 9 nucleotides line up with TRBD1. DNA for the CDR3: TGTGCCACCAGTGACCGGACAGGGGTAGGTCAGCCCCAGCATTTT. Protein sequence: CATSDRTGVGQPQHF.